A single sample gave rise to the 8 T cell receptor beta chains below, sequenced in a study of blood T cells in healthy people across ages. A second PCR of roughly 7 to 11 cycles used a sample-barcoded 5' primer and a J-beta primer mix. Using its own MiXCR run on the 5' RACE reads, TCRdb lists one record per CDR3 protein. In the table there are about 760,000 distinct CDR3 sequences, 25% of which are singletons. These data are also associated with another study on T cells of mothers and their children.

Source material: blood. These receptors were taken from a boy younger than 18 in good health.

This clonotype was seen a handful of times. The V gene is TRBV20-1, the J gene TRBJ2-3; 11 nucleotides match TRBD2. The CDR3 sequence is 15 residues long. The ends lost 6 bases at V and 6 bases at J; junction bases unmatched: 11. Germline lookup yields CDR1 DFQATT and CDR2 SNEGSKA (reference sequence). The CDR3 region is CSASPLAGVSDTQYF. In DNA, the CDR3 is TGCAGTGCGAGTCCACTAGCGGGAGTTTCGGATACGCAGTATTTT.

This sequence joins TRBV29-1 and TRBJ2-5, with TRBD2 matching 7 bases. The CDR3 is made up of 12 amino acids. J gave up 2 bases and V 7 bases, and 4 bases lay outside the gene matches. From germline, CDR1 is SQVTM and CDR2 ANQGSEA. The CDR3 DNA sequence: TGCAGCGGCCGGGACTATCAAGAGACCCAGTACTTC. Translated, it gives CSGRDYQETQYF.

The J gene is TRBJ1-5, the V gene TRBV10-3; no clear D. Germline V gives CDR1 ENHRY, CDR2 SYGVKD. V was cut by 3 bases and J by 4 bases, with 7 bases left in between. The CDR3 has 13 amino acids. The CDR3 bases are TGTGCCATCAGTGAAGACCCGAATCAGCCCCAGCATTTT. This gives the protein CAISEDPNQPQHF.

The rearrangement links TRBV25-1 to TRBJ1-6, with D unresolved. CDR1 MGHDK and CDR2 SYGVNS come from the germline V gene. V lost 2 bases and J lost 10, with 12 bases in between. CDR3 length equals 14 residues. As DNA, the CDR3 is TGTGCCAGCAGTGAACTCTCGAGCTGGTCACCCCTCCACTTT. Protein: CASSELSSWSPLHF.

This clonotype has at least ten counts. The genes are TRBV15 and TRBJ1-2, with TRBD1 as a possible D gene (6 bases). Germline CDR1 is LNHNV and CDR2 is YYDKDF (reference sequence). Deletions cut 3 bases from V and 4 bases from J, with 15 bases between. The CDR3 runs to 15 residues. The CDR3 sequence is CATSRGADPTYGYTF. The CDR3 DNA reads as TGTGCCACCAGCAGGGGGGCCGACCCGACCTATGGCTACACCTTC.

The V and J genes are TRBV4-3 and TRBJ1-4, with D unclear. The CDR3 consists of 16 residues. Per germline, CDR1 LGHNA and CDR2 YSLEER. The ends were cut back, 0 bases at V and 12 bases at J, with 20 bases in the middle. The CDR3 is CASSQEGRGGTDQLFF. The DNA of the CDR3 is TGCGCCAGCAGCCAAGAAGGTCGCGGAGGAACCGACCAACTGTTTTTT.

The chain uses TRBV19 and TRBJ1-4; D gene unclear. The CDR3 is 15 residues long. The V gene lost 8 bases and the J gene lost 1 base, with 14 bases spanning the gap. Per the germline V gene, CDR1 is LNHDA and CDR2 is SQIVND (reference sequence). The CDR3 nucleotides read TGTGCCAGTGGCGGCCGCCGAGGAACTAATGAAAAACTGTTTTTT. Protein: CASGGRRGTNEKLFF.

The gene calls are TRBV12-5 and TRBJ1-1; D may be TRBD1 (5 bases). The germline CDR1 and CDR2 sequences are LGHNT and FRNRAP. The CDR3 loop spans 14 amino acids. The V end was cut by 3 bases, the J end by 2 bases, with 10 bases between. The CDR3 region has the DNA TGTGCTAGTGGTTTATCAGGGTATAACACTGAAGCTTTCTTT. Translating gives CASGLSGYNTEAFF.